The 25 T cell receptor beta chains in this list originate from one sample, sequenced in a study of blood T cells in healthy people across ages. It was with a sample-barcoded 5' primer and a J-beta primer mix that a second PCR of about 6 to 11 cycles was run. TCRdb reanalysed the 5' RACE reads using MiXCR and keeps one entry per CDR3 protein. The repertoire holds approximately 2,000,000 distinct CDR3 sequences, with 35% to 50% as singletons. Sequencing used blood. All receptors derive from a human donor in good health.

In this sample, this clonotype turned up a few times. The chain recombines TRBV5-1 with TRBJ2-5; TRBD2 is a possible D gene (5 bases). The DNA end is more similar to TRBJ2-7, so the J call may be wrong. The CDR3 covers 17 residues. CDR1 and CDR2 from the germline V gene are SGHRS and YFSETQ. DNA for the CDR3: TGCGCCAGCAGCTTCACACCTAGGGCGCCGGGGATCGACGAGCAGTACTTC. As protein: CASSFTPRAPGIDEQYF.

The chain employs TRBV12-3 or TRBV12-4 and TRBJ2-1, with TRBD1 matching over 9 bases. Trimming took 5 bases from V and 8 from J; bases not matched to a gene: 4. The CDR3 consists of 13 residues. The CDR3 spells CASSHRGPDEQFF. As DNA, the CDR3 is TGTGCCAGCAGTCACAGGGGGCCGGATGAGCAGTTCTTC.

Only a few counts were recorded for this clonotype. The chain employs TRBV6-1 and TRBJ1-2; 7 nucleotides match TRBD1. The CDR3 contains 18 residues. Germline V gene data show CDR1 as MNHNS and CDR2 as SASEGT. J gave up 4 bases and V 7 bases, and 21 bases lay outside the gene matches. For the CDR3, the DNA is TGTGCCAGCACCACGACGGGAGGGGGCGAAATTTTGTCCTATGGCTACACCTTC. Encoded protein: CASTTTGGGEILSYGYTF.

This rearrangement joins TRBV4-3 to TRBJ1-6; the match to TRBD1 covers 7 bases. Germline loops: CDR1 LGHNA, CDR2 YSLEER. This CDR3 is 13 amino acids long. The V and J ends lost 2 bases and 11 bases, in that order; junction bases with no gene match: 3. Here the CDR3 DNA reads TGCGCCAGCAGCCAATACAGGGGTGCACCCCTCCACTTT. Encoded protein: CASSQYRGAPLHF.

This clonotype appeared a single time. The chain combines TRBV12-3 or TRBV12-4 with TRBJ1-2; D call uncertain. V gave up 6 bases and J gave up 6 bases, with 20 bases separating them. The CDR3 is made up of 15 amino acids. CDR3: CASSRGNPPRHGYTF. CDR3 nucleotide sequence: TGTGCCAGCAGCAGAGGGAATCCCCCTCGTCATGGCTACACCTTC.

This chain links TRBV7-9 with TRBJ1-2; 7 nucleotides align to TRBD1. J was trimmed by 1 base and V by 7 bases; bases with no gene match: 9. Per the germline V gene, CDR1 is SEHNR and CDR2 is FQNEAQ (reference sequence). The CDR3 totals 15 residues. The CDR3 region is CASIIIQGNNYGYTF. CDR3 nucleotide sequence: TGTGCCAGCATCATCATACAGGGGAATAACTATGGCTACACCTTC.

The chain recombines TRBV18 with TRBJ2-4; D remains ambiguous. The germline gives CDR1 KGHSH, CDR2 LQKENI. The CDR3 runs 13 residues. Trimming stripped 0 bases from V and 8 bases from J, with 8 bases between. The CDR3 loop reads CASSPPDSDIQYF. The CDR3 nucleotides read TGTGCCAGCTCACCACCCGACTCAGACATTCAGTACTTC.

The rearrangement links TRBV20-1 to TRBJ2-2; D ambiguous. CDR3 length equals 14 residues. Germline V gene lookup returns CDR1 DFQATT and CDR2 SNEGSKA (reference sequence). The V and J ends lost 0 bases and 4 bases respectively, with 9 bases between them. The CDR3 sequence is CSAREARGTGELFF. The CDR3 region has the DNA TGCAGTGCTAGAGAGGCTAGAGGCACCGGGGAGCTGTTTTTT.

This chain connects TRBV20-1 to TRBJ2-1, with 9 bases aligning to TRBD1. The J call may not be correct, given that the DNA end is closer to TRBJ2-7. The CDR3 runs 16 residues. The germline V gene has CDR1 DFQATT and CDR2 SNEGSKA (reference sequence). The CDR3 is CSARPEQGAGYNEQYF. As DNA, the CDR3 is TGCAGTGCTAGGCCTGAACAGGGGGCGGGCTACAATGAGCAGTACTTC.

This clonotype has only a few counts. The chain has TRBV7-2 and TRBJ2-1; D may be TRBD1 or TRBD2 (6 bases each). Trimming cost V 6 bases and J 6 bases, with 12 bases left between them. This CDR3 spans 13 amino acids. The germline V gene has CDR1 SGHTA and CDR2 FQGNSA. The CDR3 protein is CASSLRGANEQFF. The CDR3 nucleotides are TGTGCCAGCAGTCTGAGGGGGGCCAATGAGCAGTTCTTC.

This clonotype turned up a few times. The chain links TRBV7-9 to TRBJ1-4; TRBD1 is a possible D gene (6 bases). This CDR3 contains 14 residues. Germline V gene lookup returns CDR1 SEHNR and CDR2 FQNEAQ (reference sequence). Between the trimmed V and J ends, which lost 6 bases and 5 bases, there was a span of 13 bases. The DNA of the CDR3 is TGTGCCAGCAGTCGCGACAGGAACAATGAAAAACTGTTTTTT. Translated, it gives CASSRDRNNEKLFF.

This rearrangement joins TRBV30 to TRBJ2-7; D gene unclear. CDR1 and CDR2 (germline): GTSNPN, SVGIG (reference sequence). V was cut by 2 bases and J by 0 bases, with 8 bases left in between. This CDR3 spans 13 amino acids. CDR3 nucleotide sequence: TGTGCCTGGAGTCGTGGTAGCTCCTACGAGCAGTACTTC. It is translated as CAWSRGSSYEQYF.

The V gene is TRBV7-2, the J gene TRBJ2-1; TRBD2 matches 12 bases. Germline V gene data show CDR1 as SGHTA and CDR2 as FQGNSA. CDR3 size: 18 residues. The trim removed 5 bases at V and 0 bases at J, leaving 8 bases unmatched. CDR3: CASSKRTSGASSYNEQFF. DNA of the CDR3: TGTGCCAGCAGCAAAAGGACTAGCGGGGCCAGCTCCTACAATGAGCAGTTCTTC.

The chain links TRBV4-1 to TRBJ2-5, with D uncertain. V was pared by 1 base and J by 5 bases, with 11 bases between. This CDR3 contains 14 residues. Germline V gene data show CDR1 as MGHRA and CDR2 as YSYEKL. As DNA, the CDR3 is TGCGCCAGCAGCCAAGTGGGAACCTTGGAGACCCAGTACTTC. This gives the protein CASSQVGTLETQYF.

The chain couples TRBV25-1 to TRBJ2-7, with D perhaps TRBD2 (6 bases). Looked up from germline, CDR1 is MGHDK and CDR2 is SYGVNS. V lost 0 bases, J lost 5 bases, and 17 bases lay in between. This CDR3 region has 16 residues. Here the CDR3 DNA reads TGTGCCAGCAGTGAATATCGCCCAGGCAGGACTAACGAGCAGTACTTC. Protein sequence: CASSEYRPGRTNEQYF.

The V gene is TRBV29-1, the J gene TRBJ1-1, with unresolved D. Germline V lookup: CDR1 SQVTM, CDR2 ANQGSEA. Deletions cut 5 bases from V and 9 bases from J, with 13 bases between. The CDR3 spans 11 residues. The CDR3 DNA is TGCAGCGTTTCTTTTGGGTCTCAAGCTTTCTTT. This sequence encodes CSVSFGSQAFF.

This chain links TRBV13 with TRBJ2-1; no reliable D call. The CDR3 is 11 amino acids. V lost 2 bases, J lost 11 bases, and 7 bases lay in between. CDR1 is PRHDT and CDR2 is FYEKMQ in the germline V gene (reference sequence). This CDR3 is CASSLSQQQFF. As DNA, the CDR3 is TGTGCCAGCAGCTTATCCCAGCAGCAGTTCTTC.

This chain connects TRBV29-1 to TRBJ1-1; D is undetermined. This CDR3 is built from 12 residues. Germline lookup yields CDR1 SQVTM and CDR2 ANQGSEA. The ends were cut back, 5 bases at V and 3 bases at J, with 10 bases in the middle. The CDR3 loop is CSVPAADTEAFF. The CDR3 region has the DNA TGCAGCGTTCCAGCAGCTGACACTGAAGCTTTCTTT.

CDR3 amino acids: CASSLRRALGETQYF. Here the CDR3 DNA reads TGTGCCAGCAGCCTTCGGCGGGCTTTGGGGGAGACCCAGTACTTC. This chain connects TRBV7-7 to TRBJ2-7, with D possibly TRBD2 on 5 matching bases. The closer fit of TRBJ2-5 to the DNA end suggests the J call may be wrong. Germline V gene lookup returns CDR1 SSHAT and CDR2 FNYEAQ (reference sequence). This CDR3 is 15 amino acids long.

The chain carries TRBV29-1 and TRBJ2-7, with D unresolved. Per germline, CDR1 SQVTM and CDR2 ANQGSEA. CDR3 length equals 12 residues. With 4 bases removed from V and 5 bases from J, the gap between germline ends came to 12 bases. The CDR3 is CSVGVYKDEQYF. The CDR3 DNA reads as TGCAGCGTTGGAGTCTACAAGGACGAGCAGTACTTC.

Comment on this clonotype: One end of the junction does not line up with germline, which may come from a read error. The V and J genes are TRBV10-3 and TRBJ1-4; D not resolved. The germline V gene has CDR1 ENHRY and CDR2 SYGVKD. The CDR3 has 14 residues. CDR3 in DNA: TGTGCCACCAGTGAGTTACCGACGAATGAAAAACTGTTTTTT. Encoded protein: CATSELPTNEKLFF.

In its sample, this clonotype was seen a few times. The gene calls are TRBV18 and TRBJ1-5; 7 bases fit TRBD1. J gave up 4 bases and V 4 bases, and 7 bases lay outside the gene matches. This CDR3 has 15 residues. Germline CDR1 and CDR2: KGHSH and LQKENI. The DNA of the CDR3 is TGTGCCAGCTCACAGACAGGGAGGGGGAATCAGCCCCAGCATTTT. It translates to CASSQTGRGNQPQHF.

The gene calls are TRBV4-1 and TRBJ2-5; TRBD1 or TRBD2 may be the D gene (5 bases each). Germline loops: CDR1 MGHRA, CDR2 YSYEKL. This CDR3 contains 17 residues. With 1 base removed from V and 0 bases from J, the gap between germline ends came to 15 bases. The CDR3 is CASSQGQLGVYQETQYF. The DNA of the CDR3 is TGCGCCAGCAGCCAAGGCCAGCTGGGGGTGTACCAAGAGACCCAGTACTTC.

This clonotype was observed a few times. This rearrangement joins TRBV7-6 to TRBJ2-7, with TRBD1 matching 8 bases. Judging by the DNA end, TRBJ2-5 fits better; the J call may be wrong. This CDR3 comprises 12 residues. CDR1 is SGHVS and CDR2 is FNYEAQ in the germline V gene. CDR3 loop: CASSTDRGTQYF. Here the CDR3 DNA reads TGTGCCAGCAGCACCGACAGGGGGACCCAGTACTTC.

The chain combines TRBV28 with TRBJ1-1; D not resolved. The germline CDR1 and CDR2 sequences are MDHEN and SYDVKM. This CDR3 spans 16 amino acids. The V and J ends lost 3 bases and 0 bases respectively, with 14 bases between them. This chain's CDR3 is CASSLSRGFLNTEAFF. CDR3 DNA: TGTGCCAGCAGTTTGAGTCGGGGTTTCTTGAACACTGAAGCTTTCTTT.